Here is one TCR beta chain with its context. This record belongs to a study of blood T cell repertoires in COVID-19. Overall study: PBMCs, B-cell-depleted T cells, or T cells were the source of the cDNA or gDNA that made up the material.

In the authors' workflow: Counts of nucleated cells, estimated from reference gene primer amplification, were obtained. Only in-frame clones appear in the TCRdb table, and some are missing; sequencing was by immunoSEQ multiplex PCR. Clone size and the V and J calls come from that table; the DNA yielded D and trimming. Of 250,000 to 300,000 clones in the sample, 88% were seen once. Seattle cases were enrolled at active infection and followed longitudinally. V lost 5 bases, J lost 4 bases, and 6 bases stayed unmatched. This CDR3 region has 14 residues. From germline, CDR1 is ENHRY and CDR2 SYGVKD. Sequencing was performed on peripheral blood. The TCR originated in a woman under 40 with COVID-19, enrolled during active disease. The chain combines TRBV10-3 with TRBJ2-3; 7 positions agree with TRBD1. The CDR3 DNA reads TGTGCCATCAGTAAATGGACAGGCCCAGATACGCAGTATTTT. Protein product: CAISKWTGPDTQYF.